What follows are 17 T cell receptor beta chains derived from one specimen sequenced in a study of T cell responses to AZD1222 COVID-19 vaccine. TCRdb's copy holds only in-frame clones and misses some; the assay was immunoSEQ multiplex PCR. The sample holds some 180,000 clones, 80% to 95% seen once. The sample was peripheral blood, taken on day 0 of AZD1222 vaccination. Receptors originate from an adult in good health.

This sequence joins TRBV5-5 and TRBJ1-6; possible D gene TRBD1, 5 bases. V gave up 4 bases and J gave up 7 bases, with 15 bases separating them. The germline CDR1 and CDR2 sequences are SGHKS and YYEKEE (reference sequence). The CDR3 sequence is 15 residues long. Here the CDR3 reads CASSHLGGANSPLHF. As DNA, the CDR3 is TGTGCCAGCAGCCACCTGGGAGGGGCGAATTCACCCCTCCACTTT. Drawing the rest from reference TRBV5-5 and TRBJ1-6, the complete variable domain is DAGVTQSPTHLIKTRGQQVTLRCSPISGHKSVSWYQQVLGQGPQFIFQYYEKEERGRGNFPDRFSARQFPNYSSELNVNALLLGDSALYLCASSHLGGANSPLHFGNGTRLTVT.

This rearrangement joins TRBV12-5 to TRBJ2-1; TRBD2 matches at 8 bases. Trimming removed 7 bases from V and 4 bases from J; junction bases left unmatched: 15. This CDR3 contains 17 residues. CDR1 is LGHNT and CDR2 is FRNRAP in the germline V gene. The CDR3 protein is CASAGGGAGGRYNEQFF. The CDR3, as DNA: TGTGCTAGTGCCGGAGGTGGTGCGGGAGGTCGGTACAATGAGCAGTTCTTC.

This clone was observed a single time. The genes are TRBV28 and TRBJ1-6; D call uncertain. Trimming removed 7 bases from V and 0 bases from J, with 13 bases in between. Per the germline V gene, CDR1 is MDHEN and CDR2 is SYDVKM. The CDR3 loop spans 16 amino acids. The CDR3 DNA is TGTGCCAGCAACACTCCAACGAGCTCCTATAATTCACCCCTCCACTTT. Its protein product is CASNTPTSSYNSPLHF. The variable domain in full, completed from reference TRBV28 and TRBJ1-6, reads DVKVTQSSRYLVKRTGEKVFLECVQDMDHENMFWYRQDPGLGLRLIYFSYDVKMKEKGDIPEGYSVSREKKERFSLILESASTNQTSMYLCASNTPTSSYNSPLHFGNGTRLTVT.

V gene TRBV7-3 combines with J gene TRBJ2-7, with TRBD2 matching over 9 bases. In germline, CDR1 is SGHTA, CDR2 FQGTGA. The CDR3 covers 13 residues. Trimming cost V 0 bases and J 7 bases; bases outside gene matches: 1. CDR3 sequence: CASSLTSGSEQYF. DNA for the CDR3: TGTGCCAGCAGCTTAACTAGCGGGAGTGAGCAGTACTTC.

The chain carries TRBV6-5 and TRBJ2-7; D possibly corresponds to TRBD2 (5 bases). The CDR3 is made up of 13 amino acids. V was clipped by 6 bases and J by 5 bases, with 14 bases between them. Germline V lookup: CDR1 MNHEY, CDR2 SVGAGI. This CDR3 reads CASRLGRFNEQYF. For the CDR3, the DNA is TGTGCCAGCAGACTAGGGAGATTCAACGAGCAGTACTTC.

This clone was observed a handful of times. The chain's CDR3 is CASSPHSGRADTQYF. DNA for the CDR3: TGTGCCAGCAGTCCTCATAGCGGGAGAGCAGATACGCAGTATTTT. The chain has TRBV2 and TRBJ2-3; TRBD2 agrees at 9 bases. This CDR3 region has 15 residues. The junction had 7 bases not matched to a gene; V was cut back by 5 bases and J by 4 bases. CDR1 is SNHLY and CDR2 is FYNNEI in the germline V gene.

The rearrangement joins TRBV2 to TRBJ2-3; TRBD1 matches 10 bases. This CDR3 region has 15 residues. V was clipped by 6 bases and J by 0 bases; unmatched bases: 3. Germline V gives CDR1 SNHLY, CDR2 FYNNEI. CDR3 loop: CASSRQGASTDTQYF. Written as DNA, the CDR3 is TGTGCCAGCAGCCGACAGGGGGCCAGCACAGATACGCAGTATTTT.

The CDR3: CASSLTSTSENEQFF. CDR3 coding DNA: TGTGCCAGCAGCTTAACGTCAACTAGCGAAAATGAGCAGTTCTTC. The genes are TRBV7-3 and TRBJ2-1; 7 nucleotides line up with TRBD2. The germline gives CDR1 SGHTA, CDR2 FQGTGA. This CDR3 has 15 residues. After removal of 0 bases from V and 7 bases from J, the junction contained 6 bases not matched to a gene.

The chain joins TRBV5-1 to TRBJ1-4; D is undetermined. This CDR3 spans 14 amino acids. The germline V gene encodes CDR1 SGHRS and CDR2 YFSETQ. V lost 0 bases to trimming and J lost 4 bases, with 7 bases between them. Here the CDR3 DNA reads TGCGCCAGCAGCTTGGACAGCGGTAATGAAAAACTGTTTTTT. Translated, it gives CASSLDSGNEKLFF.

The gene calls are TRBV3-1 (or the pseudogene TRBV3-2) and TRBJ1-5; D is unresolved. The CDR3 is 14 amino acids. The V gene lost 1 base and the J gene lost 5 bases, with 9 bases spanning the gap. The germline CDR1 and CDR2 sequences are LGHDT and YNNKEL (reference sequence). The CDR3 sequence: CASSQATRDQPQHF. In DNA form, the CDR3 reads TGTGCCAGCAGCCAAGCGACAAGGGATCAGCCCCAGCATTTT.

This chain joins TRBV5-1 and TRBJ1-2, with 11 bases lining up with TRBD1. Germline V gene sequence: CDR1 SGHRS, CDR2 YFSETQ. The CDR3 is made up of 15 amino acids. V trimming: 6 bases; J trimming: 0 bases; junction bases outside the gene matches: 4. This CDR3 is CASIPGQGANYGYTF. The CDR3 DNA follows: TGCGCCAGCATACCGGGACAGGGGGCTAACTATGGCTACACCTTC.

The rearrangement uses TRBV10-1 and TRBJ1-1, with unresolved D. This CDR3 region has 14 residues. Germline-derived CDR1 and CDR2 are WNHNN and SYGVQD (reference sequence). The V end was cut by 0 bases, the J end by 4 bases, with 9 bases between. For the CDR3, the DNA is TGCGCCAGCAGTGAGTCCAGGCGGGTCACTGAAGCTTTCTTT. It specifies CASSESRRVTEAFF.

This sequence joins TRBV10-2 and TRBJ2-3, with a weak D call TRBD2 (5 bases). Germline-derived CDR1 and CDR2 are WSHSY and SAAADI. This CDR3 spans 14 amino acids. V was cut by 7 bases and J by 10 bases, with 21 bases left in between. CDR3 amino acids: CASTRGSAQEAQYF. In nucleotides, the CDR3 is TGCGCCAGCACCCGGGGTAGCGCCCAAGAGGCGCAGTATTTT.

The chain couples TRBV21-1 to TRBJ2-5; the table's D call TRBD1 went unverified against the DNA. TRBV21-1 is deemed a pseudogene. The length of the CDR3 is 18 residues. In DNA form, the CDR3 reads TGTGCCAGCAGCACCCGGGATAATGGGGACAGGGGTCGGGAGACCCAGTACTTC. Amino acid sequence: CASSTRDNGDRGRETQYF.

J is TRBJ1-1 and V is TRBV4-1, with TRBD1 as a possible D gene (5 bases). Germline V gene data show CDR1 as MGHRA and CDR2 as YSYEKL. The CDR3 is 16 residues long. V lost 0 bases and J lost 6, with 17 bases in between. The CDR3 nucleotides are TGCGCCAGCAGCCAAGATACTCTCAGGGTTGAATCTGAAGCTTTCTTT. This translates into CASSQDTLRVESEAFF.

J is TRBJ2-5 and V is TRBV18; no reliable D call. Germline V lookup: CDR1 KGHSH, CDR2 LQKENI. Trimming cost V 3 bases and J 3 bases, with 8 bases left between them. CDR3 length: 13 residues. CDR3 loop: CASSPHHKETQYF. CDR3 DNA: TGTGCCAGCTCACCGCACCACAAAGAGACCCAGTACTTC.

This clone was found once. This chain uses TRBV19 with TRBJ1-1; no reliable D call. V was pared by 3 bases and J by 7 bases, with 21 bases between. CDR3 size: 16 residues. The germline gives CDR1 LNHDA, CDR2 SQIVND (reference sequence). The CDR3 sequence: CASSIRHLGTRGEAFF. Here the CDR3 DNA reads TGTGCCAGTAGTATCCGGCACTTGGGCACACGGGGTGAAGCTTTCTTT.